These T cell receptor beta chains were read from a single sample in a study of cytomegalovirus exposure and HLA in healthy donors. Profiling relied on immunoSEQ multiplex PCR, and the TCRdb table lists in-frame clones only, not all of them. Of some 100,000 clones listed, about three quarters were seen once; the top ten hold approximately 14%. The sample was PBMCs. These TCRs come from a male donor in good health and CMV-seropositive. CDR3s include the opening cysteine and the closing phenylalanine or tryptophan. A D gene is named only where the DNA matches it firmly. Size tells how often a clone was seen (once, few, many) or the class of an expanded clone, and some rows leave it out.

clone size	D gene	V gene	J gene	CDR3 DNA	CDR3 protein
few	-	TRBV6-4	TRBJ2-3	TGTGCCAGCAGTGACTCGACGGCTAGCGAAGGGGATACGCAGTATTTT	CASSDSTASEGDTQYF
-	-	TRBV5-4	TRBJ1-6	TGTGCCAGCAGCCCGGGATCGACAGGACTTAATTCACCCCTCCACTTT	CASSPGSTGLNSPLHF
few	TRBD2	TRBV4-3	TRBJ2-1	TGCGCCAGCAGCCAAGACCGAGCGGGGGGATTCTACAATGAGCAGTTCTTC	CASSQDRAGGFYNEQFF
-	TRBD2	TRBV5-1	TRBJ2-5	TGCGCCAGCAGCCCGGCTAGCGGGGGGGCCGAGAAGACCCAGTACTTC	CASSPASGGAEKTQYF
-	TRBD1	TRBV9	TRBJ2-7	TGTGCCAGCAGCGTAGGGGACAGGGGACGGTACGAGCAGTACTTC	CASSVGDRGRYEQYF
-	TRBD1	TRBV7-9	TRBJ1-1	TGTGCCAGCAGCTTAGACAGGGGTTGGGACACTGAAGCTTTCTTT	CASSLDRGWDTEAFF
-	TRBD1	TRBV25-1	TRBJ1-4	TGTGCCAGCACCACTGCAGGGGGGATTAATGAAAAACTGTTTTTT	CASTTAGGINEKLFF
-	TRBD1	TRBV5-1	TRBJ1-6	TGCGCCAGCCGGCGGGGACAGGGGGATTCACCCCTCCACTTT	CASRRGQGDSPLHF
few	-	TRBV5-1	TRBJ1-6	TGCGCCAGCAGAACCGGGGGGGGTTCACCCCTCCACTTT	CASRTGGGSPLHF
-	TRBD1	TRBV15	TRBJ1-1	TGTGCCACCAGCAGTACAGGGGGGGACACTGAAGCTTTCTTT	CATSSTGGDTEAFF
-	-	TRBV27	TRBJ1-1	TGTGCCAGCAGCCGCAGGGGCCTAAACCGTGAAGCTTTCTTT	CASSRRGLNREAFF
-	-	TRBV20-1	TRBJ1-2	TGCAGTGCTAGGGACATGATTGGCTACACCTTC	CSARDMIGYTF
-	TRBD2	TRBV9	TRBJ2-3	TGTGCCAGCAGCGTTGGCCTAGCGGGGGGGACGACACTAGATACGCAGTATTTT	CASSVGLAGGTTLDTQYF
-	-	TRBV6-6	TRBJ2-7	TGTGCCAGCAGTCGGGAGTCCTACGAGCAGTACTTC	CASSRESYEQYF
few	-	TRBV2	TRBJ1-6	TGTGCCAGCAGTGAAGGGGCCTGGTCGATAAATTCACCCCTCCACTTT	CASSEGAWSINSPLHF
-	-	TRBV6-6	TRBJ2-4	TGTGCCAGCAGTTACGAGGGATTCGCCAAAAACATTCAGTACTTC	CASSYEGFAKNIQYF
-	-	TRBV6-5	TRBJ1-2	TGTGCCAGCAGAGACACCTCCAACTATGGCTACACCTTC	CASRDTSNYGYTF
-	TRBD1	TRBV5-6	TRBJ1-2	TGTGCCAGCAGCTCGACAGGGTTAGGCTACACCTTC	CASSSTGLGYTF
-	-	TRBV4-2	TRBJ2-7	TGTGCCAGCAGCCAAGTTTCGGGGGGCGTTATCTACGAGCAGTACTTC	CASSQVSGGVIYEQYF
-	TRBD2	TRBV6-1	TRBJ2-3	TGTGCCAGCAGGCGAGAACTAGCGGGAGTTTGGGCGCAGTATTTT	CASRRELAGVWAQYF
once	-	TRBV7-2	TRBJ1-1	TGTGCCAGCAGCACCTCGGGAGGGGGTCGGGGAGCTTTCTTT	CASSTSGGGRGAFF
-	TRBD1	TRBV10-3	TRBJ1-1	TGTGCCATCACAACCGGGACAGGACTTTCCAACACTGAAGCTTTCTTT	CAITTGTGLSNTEAFF
-	TRBD1	TRBV18	TRBJ1-1	TGTGCCAGCTCACCAGGGACAGGGGGCGCAATGGACACTGAAGCTTTCTTT	CASSPGTGGAMDTEAFF
-	-	TRBV25-1	TRBJ2-1	TGTGCCAGCGGCGAGACTAGCTACAATGAGCAGTTCTTC	CASGETSYNEQFF
few	-	TRBV11-2	TRBJ1-2	TGTGCCAGCAGCCGGGGGGCCCTGAACTCGGGATATGGCTACACCTTC	CASSRGALNSGYGYTF
-	TRBD1	TRBV6-5	TRBJ1-2	TGTGCCAGCACCCGGACAGGTACTACGTATGGCTACACCTTC	CASTRTGTTYGYTF
-	-	TRBV28	TRBJ1-5	TGTGCCAGCCGTGTCGGTGGGGGCGATCATCAGCCCCAGCATTTT	CASRVGGGDHQPQHF
once	-	TRBV10-2	TRBJ2-2	TGCGCCAGCACCCCGCCGCAGGGCGGGGAGCTGTTTTTT	CASTPPQGGELFF